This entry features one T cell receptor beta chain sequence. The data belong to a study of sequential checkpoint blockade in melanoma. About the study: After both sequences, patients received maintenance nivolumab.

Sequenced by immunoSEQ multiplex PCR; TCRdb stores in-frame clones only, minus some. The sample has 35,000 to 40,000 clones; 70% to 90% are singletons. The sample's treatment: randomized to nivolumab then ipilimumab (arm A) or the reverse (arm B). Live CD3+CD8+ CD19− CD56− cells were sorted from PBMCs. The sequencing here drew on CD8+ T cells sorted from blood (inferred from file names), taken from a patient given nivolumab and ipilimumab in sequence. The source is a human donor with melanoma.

The CDR3 region is CAWSVSSTDTQYF. CDR3 bases: TGTGCCTGGAGTGTTAGTAGCACAGATACGCAGTATTTT. The chain links TRBV30 to TRBJ2-3; unclear D gene. Germline assignment: CDR1 GTSNPN and CDR2 SVGIG (reference sequence). Trimming cost V 0 bases and J 0 bases, with 4 bases left between them. The CDR3 loop spans 13 amino acids.